The T cell receptor beta chain described here comes from a study of blood T cells in healthy people across ages (dated by TCRdb to between 2014 and 2016). General notes on the study: In model experiments, roughly one uniquely barcoded TCR beta cDNA molecule per two T cells was captured by template switching. Using deep sequencing normalized with unique cDNA molecular identifiers, the study measured how TCR beta repertoire diversity changes with age. Four age groups were formed from the donors: young (average approximately 15 years), middle-aged (less than 40), aged (roughly 59) and long-lived (roughly 88). Donors of different ages were randomly distributed across sequencing lanes to avoid experimental bias. The study analyzed two additional independent replicas of 1 million unique cDNA reads from the same blood draw for two donors, one aged 18 to 29 and one aged 80 or older. Overall study results and their limits: Compared with the aged group, the long-lived group had more naive CD4+ T cells, fewer expanded clones and increased TCR diversity, a pattern suggesting age selection. Because the CMV infection status of the donors was unknown, age-related changes in expanded clonotypes may potentially have been confounded. Estimates of total diversity based on one million sequenced T cells were regarded as lower bounds and as underestimates. Observed TCR beta diversity per million T cells fell roughly linearly with age, and a significant reduction was already apparent by age roughly 40. The percentage of naive T cells measured by flow cytometry correlated strongly with observed TCR beta diversity. Since profiling was done on bulk unsorted PBMCs, naive and antigen-experienced compartments could not be conclusively compared.

Turning to this clonotype: Which antigen it targets is not known. No base quality values were provided; no much bigger clone lies one nucleotide off.

The donors were roughly 39 Caucasian individuals from Russia, aged roughly 6 to 100 years, who were systemically healthy. About 10 milliliters of peripheral blood were drawn from each donor into EDTA-treated Vacutainer tubes. Ficoll-Paque density-gradient centrifugation was used to isolate PBMCs, with at least 6.5 million per sample. Total RNA was extracted from PBMCs with Trizol reagent, with at least 6 micrograms obtained per sample. The percentages of naive CD45RAhigh/CD27high T cells were determined by flow cytometry on a PBMC aliquot from every donor. Library preparation was by 5' RACE. The reads were generated on an Illumina HiSeq 2500. A second 7 to 11 cycle PCR used a sample-barcoded 5' primer and a J-beta primer mix. Each TCR beta cDNA molecule received a unique molecular identifier from a template-switch 5' adaptor carrying 12 random nucleotides. Each sample yielded at least 3 million CDR3-containing paired-end reads. All of the RNA was converted into first-strand cDNA using the Mint cDNA synthesis kit, with a TRBC-specific oligonucleotide serving as the primer. All cDNA was treated with uracil-DNA glycosylase and then went through a first 18-cycle PCR with the universal primers M1SS and BC2_uni_R. The authors' analysis ran thus. Each sample was normalized by randomly selecting 1 million high-quality reads, each carrying a distinct molecular identifier. Instead of being binned into consensus sequences, reads that shared molecular identifiers were thrown out. CDR3 identification, clonotype clustering and error correction used MiTCR with a Q25 quality threshold and the strictest error-elimination algorithm. A nonparametric unseen species model using Euler transformation provided a lower-bound estimate of total TCR beta diversity. TCRdb trimmed public reads at Q25 via fastp, called clones via MiXCR and kept in-frame beta chains. One record per CDR3 amino acid sequence lists the most common genes and DNA. The authors' filters were not applied to this entry. The sample yields around 1,000,000 distinct CDR3 sequences; about two fifths were counted once. The ten most abundant clones make up roughly 14% of the sample.

The source of this sequence is a man aged 18 to 30 in good health. Material: blood.

The DNA reads as follows: TGTGCCAGTAGTCACAACCTCGGGACAGATGGCTACACCTTC. Translated, it gives CASSHNLGTDGYTF. The chain uses TRBV19 and TRBJ1-2, and 7 bases in between align with TRBD1. After removal of 5 bases from V and 6 bases from J, the junction retains 9 bases not matched to a gene. The CDR3 starts with the cysteine, ends with the phenylalanine, and has 14 residues. Only the CDR3 part of the read is kept: 42 bases, read in frame from the first base. The germline V gene (reference sequence) provides CDR1 LNHDA and CDR2 SQIVND.